The T cell receptor (beta chain) under discussion was sequenced for a study of blood T cell repertoires in COVID-19. Study-wide background: Samples taken during acute and convalescent COVID-19 were collected in the United States, Italy and Spain. PBMCs, B-cell-depleted T cells, or T cells provided the cDNA or gDNA that made up the material.

CDR3 length equals 17 residues. The junction had 9 bases not matched to a gene; V was cut back by 1 base and J by 4 bases. The V gene's germline CDR1 is SEHNR and CDR2 FQNEAQ (reference sequence). In the original analysis: Amplifying reference gene primers gave estimates of nucleated cell counts. The protocol was immunoSEQ multiplex PCR, while the TCRdb copy is restricted to in-frame clones and leaves out a portion. Clone size and the V and J calls come from that table; the DNA yielded D and trimming. Here the sample spans around 250,000 clones, around 86% being singletons. J is TRBJ2-1 and V is TRBV7-9, with 8 bases aligning to TRBD2. The TCR originated in a woman between 35 and 50 years old who had recovered from COVID-19. Material: peripheral blood. CDR3 region: CASSLGGAGEGYNEQFF. CDR3 in DNA: TGTGCCAGCAGCTTAGGGGGAGCGGGAGAAGGTTACAATGAGCAGTTCTTC.